This T cell receptor beta chain stems from a study of T cells in Graves' hyperthyroidism and ophthalmopathy (dated by TCRdb to between 2017 and 2020). Notes on the research overall: To identify distinguishing TCR V-J signatures, a discovery cohort of around 100 patients was used, comprising fewer than 45 with Graves' ophthalmopathy and approximately 57 with stable Graves' hyperthyroidism. An independent validation cohort of under 20 hyperthyroidism patients and approximately 16 patients who later progressed to ophthalmopathy tested prospective prediction of ophthalmopathy. The 90 or so discovery patients were randomly split 7:3 into training and test sets. The study also compared thyroid tissue and blood T-cell repertoires from roughly six Graves' hyperthyroidism patients. Once sampling was done, hyperthyroidism patients were given methimazole at a starting dose of 30 mg daily, whereas ophthalmopathy patients were given high-dose intravenous methylprednisolone. According to the paper, TCR Vbeta CDR3 sequencing was carried out on 135 peripheral blood samples, which came from over 40 ophthalmopathy, under 85 hyperthyroidism and roughly 17 progressor patients. Findings and caveats that apply to the study as a whole: A model built on a 13 V-J signature distinguished ophthalmopathy from stable hyperthyroidism, reaching over 85% sensitivity and about 81% specificity in cross-validation and 80%/75% in testing. Sample size was not statistically predetermined, and blinding of investigators to group allocation was not performed. Most expanded thyroid clonotypes (frequency above 0.001) were also found in blood, which suggests that blood repertoires may mirror thyroid immune responses. In validation, progression to ophthalmopathy was predicted by the model with more than 65% sensitivity and 72.22% specificity, a median of roughly six months before onset.

In the germline V gene, CDR1 corresponds to SGHRS and CDR2 to YFSETQ. The CDR3 measures 10 amino acids from cysteine to phenylalanine. Only the CDR3 region is kept as DNA, spanning 30 bases read in frame from base 1. Graves' hyperthyroidism was defined as stable when no progression to ophthalmopathy occurred over 18 months of follow-up. The hyperthyroidism patients were between 18 and 65 years old and newly diagnosed, with a disease duration of less than 2 months. The study excluded patients with uncontrolled infections, other autoimmune diseases, pregnancy or lactation. Diagnoses were established on the basis of clinical symptoms, serum thyroxine and TRAb, thyroid ultrasound, and orbital computed tomography. Trizol reagent was used to extract total RNA, and RNA quality was then checked on an Agilent 2100 Bioanalyzer. Regarding this clonotype: This clone's antigen is unknown. One end of the junction does not line up with germline, which may come from a read error.

Amplification of TCR beta CDR3 regions was carried out from RNA transcripts. The first round of RT-PCR for the TCR CDR3 was performed with the HTBI primer set and the Qiagen OneStep RT-PCR kit. Libraries were constructed in a second round of multiplex PCR, after which size selection and purification were carried out. Libraries were sequenced paired-end with 100 bp reads on an Illumina HiSeq2000. The paper's data handling went like this. Raw data were processed with SOAPnuke, discarding reads with adapters, uncalled bases, mean Phred below 15, or no exact constant-primer or identifier match. COPE v1.2.5 was used to merge high-quality paired reads, and clonotypes were defined as unique nucleotide sequences. Clonotypes were aligned to IMGT TRBV, TRBD and TRBJ reference segments using MiTCR v1.1. The analysis was restricted to V-J combinations with a frequency above 0.0001, which together covered 98% to 99.2% of the repertoires. The TCS score was defined as the ratio of F50 (clonal expansion) to E x V (chaos), calculated using BLOSUM62-based TCRdist between CDR3 peptides within each V-J. Welch's t-statistics and random forest reduced some 510 V-J features to around 14, which were used in a naive Bayes classifier (R e1071). The Morisita-Horn index was used to measure how similar the thyroid and blood repertoires were. Clones were called with MiXCR by TCRdb after fastp trimmed the public reads at Q25, and only in-frame beta chains were retained. Rows are combined by CDR3 protein, so each entry shows the most common genes and DNA. TCRdb assigned the V and J calls; the authors' analysis was not used. The sample includes roughly 100,000 distinct CDR3 sequences, with approximately 40% observed a single time. The ten largest account for more than 8.5% of the sample.

The origin of this receptor is a woman in her twenties or thirties with Graves' hyperthyroidism. The sequence joins TRBV5-1 to TRBJ2-5, and 8 bases in between align with TRBD1. The sample taken for sequencing was peripheral blood or thyroid tissue (not recorded which). The CDR3 corresponds to CASRQGAQNF. DNA sequence: TGCGCCAGCAGGCAGGGGGCACAGAACTTC. Full variable domain (CDR3 extended with the reference TRBV5-1 and TRBJ2-5 proteins): KAGVTQTPRYLIKTRGQQVTLSCSPISGHRSVSWYQQTPGQGLQFLFEYFSETQRNKGNFPGRFSGRQFSNSRSEMNVSTLELGDSALYLCASRQGAQNFGPGTRLLVL.